These 32 T cell receptor beta chains came from one sample sequenced in a study of blood T cell repertoires in COVID-19 (dated by TCRdb to the early 2020s). Receptor amplification or capture employed the immunoSEQ multiplex PCR assay. As stored in TCRdb, this immuneACCESS dataset retains in-frame rearrangements with V and J assigned. A fraction of the clones does not appear; measured against another copy, unresolved V genes explain less than half of the discrepancy, and the remainder lacks a known reason. For this sample there are 200,000 to 250,000 clones; about 88% appear just once. Of the sample, roughly 10% is held by the ten largest clones. Sequenced: peripheral blood. All receptors derive from a woman aged 50 to 65 with COVID-19, enrolled during active disease.

V and J are TRBV3-1 (or the pseudogene TRBV3-2) and TRBJ1-1, with 9 bases fitting TRBD1. The CDR3 is 15 residues long. Germline values: CDR1 LGHDT, CDR2 YNNKEL (reference sequence). Trimming cost V 5 bases and J 6 bases; bases outside gene matches: 10. The CDR3 bases are TGTGCCAGCAGCTATCCCTCGGACAGGGGATCTGAAGCTTTCTTT. Its protein is CASSYPSDRGSEAFF.

This clone was observed a handful of times. The genes are TRBV14 and TRBJ2-5; TRBD1 is a possible D gene (5 bases). CDR3 size: 12 residues. V was trimmed by 1 base and J by 7 bases, leaving 7 bases between them. Germline CDR1 and CDR2: SGHDN and FVKESK. The CDR3 here is CASSQVGVTQYF. The CDR3 DNA is TGTGCCAGCAGCCAAGTAGGGGTGACCCAGTACTTC.

The J gene is TRBJ2-5, the V gene TRBV28; possibly TRBD2 for D (5 bases). Per the germline V gene, CDR1 is MDHEN and CDR2 is SYDVKM. The V end lost 8 bases, the J end lost 5 bases, and 12 bases lay between the germline ends. The CDR3 contains 12 residues. CDR3 sequence reads: CASAGAPETQYF. CDR3 sequence (DNA): TGTGCCAGCGCGGGCGCCCCGGAGACCCAGTACTTC.

The CDR3 DNA sequence: TGTGCCAGTAGTATAGGACTAGCCCAGCGAACAGATACGCAGTATTTT. The encoded protein is CASSIGLAQRTDTQYF. The chain recombines TRBV19 with TRBJ2-3; 7 bases line up with TRBD2. This CDR3 spans 16 amino acids. V shed 1 base, J shed 3 bases, and the junction held 7 bases outside the gene matches. CDR1 and CDR2 from the germline V gene are LNHDA and SQIVND (reference sequence). Combining the CDR3 with reference TRBV19 and TRBJ2-3 gives the whole variable domain DGGITQSPKYLFRKEGQNVTLSCEQNLNHDAMYWYRQDPGQGLRLIYYSQIVNDFQKGDIAEGYSVSREKKESFPLTVTSAQKNPTAFYLCASSIGLAQRTDTQYFGPGTRLTVL.

V usage is TRBV28 and J usage is TRBJ1-2; D perhaps matches TRBD1 (6 bases). The CDR3 covers 13 residues. The V gene's germline CDR1 is MDHEN and CDR2 SYDVKM. V was trimmed by 2 bases and J by 4 bases, leaving 8 bases between them. CDR3 sequence: CASSLRGGYGYTF. In DNA, the CDR3 is TGTGCCAGCAGTTTAAGAGGGGGCTATGGCTACACCTTC.

The gene calls are TRBV5-6 and TRBJ1-2, with 8 bases that match TRBD1. V gave up 0 bases and J gave up 7 bases; unmatched junction bases: 2. Per germline, CDR1 SGHDT and CDR2 YYEEEE. This CDR3 comprises 13 residues. CDR3 protein: CASSLDRGFGYTF. The CDR3 DNA sequence: TGTGCCAGCAGCTTGGACAGGGGGTTTGGCTACACCTTC.

J is TRBJ1-5 and V is TRBV27; D is perhaps TRBD1 (5 bases). Germline V gives CDR1 MNHEY, CDR2 SMNVEV (reference sequence). Trimming pared 6 bases from V and 5 bases from J, leaving 17 bases between. The CDR3 contains 15 residues. The CDR3 sequence is CASRGIGAYDQPQHF. The CDR3 nucleotides are TGTGCCAGCAGAGGGATTGGGGCCTACGATCAGCCCCAGCATTTT.

The V gene is TRBV5-1, the J gene TRBJ1-6, with 9 bases identical to TRBD1. V shed 4 bases, J shed 8 bases, and the junction held 1 base outside the gene matches. Germline CDR1 and CDR2: SGHRS and YFSETQ. There are 13 residues in the CDR3. CDR3 protein: CASSRDRDSPLHF. In DNA form, the CDR3 reads TGCGCCAGCAGCCGGGACAGGGATTCACCCCTCCACTTT.

CDR3 sequence reads: CASSEPGTGLYEQYF. The CDR3 DNA sequence: TGTGCCAGCAGTGAACCCGGGACAGGGCTTTACGAGCAGTACTTC. The chain combines TRBV2 with TRBJ2-7, with 9 bases aligning to TRBD1. Germline V gene sequence: CDR1 SNHLY, CDR2 FYNNEI. CDR3 length: 15 amino acids. V lost 2 bases and J lost 4; bases outside the gene matches: 6. Looking up the rest from reference TRBV2 and TRBJ2-7 gives the full variable domain: EPEVTQTPSHQVTQMGQEVILRCVPISNHLYFYWYRQILGQKVEFLVSFYNNEISEKSEIFDDQFSVERPDGSNFTLKIRSTKLEDSAMYFCASSEPGTGLYEQYFGPGTRLTVT.

The chain joins TRBV11-2 to TRBJ2-7; 9 nucleotides agree with TRBD1. Germline lookup yields CDR1 SGHAT and CDR2 FQNNGV. The V and J ends lost 1 base and 2 bases, in that order; junction bases with no gene match: 6. This CDR3 is built from 16 residues. DNA of the CDR3: TGTGCCAGCAGCTTAGGGTGGGGACAGGGAGCCTACGAGCAGTACGTC. Protein: CASSLGWGQGAYEQYV.

The V and J genes are TRBV7-2 and TRBJ2-5; D might be TRBD1 (5 bases). Trimming took 2 bases from V and 2 from J, leaving 12 bases between them. The CDR3 has 15 residues. CDR1 is SGHTA, CDR2 FQGNSA, per germline. As DNA, the CDR3 is TGTGCCAGCAGCTTAAGGGGCTCAGGACAAGAGACCCAGTACTTC. It is translated as CASSLRGSGQETQYF. The whole variable domain, filled in from reference TRBV7-2 and TRBJ2-5, reads GAGVSQSPSNKVTEKGKDVELRCDPISGHTALYWYRQSLGQGLEFLIYFQGNSAPDKSGLPSDRFSAERTGGSVSTLTIQRTQQEDSAVYLCASSLRGSGQETQYFGPGTRLLVL.

V gene TRBV18 combines with J gene TRBJ2-3; 14 nucleotides align to TRBD2. Germline CDR1 KGHSH, CDR2 LQKENI. This CDR3 has 17 residues. Unmatched junction bases numbered 4, after V lost 3 bases and J lost 2 bases. CDR3 bases: TGTGCCAGCTCACCTCGACTAGCGGGGGGGACCACAGATACGCAGTATTTT. The encoded protein is CASSPRLAGGTTDTQYF.

This clone was seen at least ten times. The gene calls are TRBV3-1 (or the pseudogene TRBV3-2) and TRBJ1-2, with D perhaps matching TRBD1 (5 bases). The CDR3 sequence is 16 residues long. V was pared by 1 base and J by 3 bases, with 15 bases between. In germline, CDR1 is LGHDT, CDR2 YNNKEL (reference sequence). In DNA form, the CDR3 reads TGTGCCAGCAGCCAAGTCCCAGGGAAGAAGTACTATGGCTACACCTTC. Translated, it gives CASSQVPGKKYYGYTF.

V and J are TRBV4-3 and TRBJ2-7, with 10 bases aligning to TRBD2. The CDR3 covers 18 residues. J was trimmed by 2 bases and V by 1 base; bases with no gene match: 11. Germline lookup yields CDR1 LGHNA and CDR2 YSLEER. The CDR3, as DNA: TGCGCCAGCAGCCAAGGGACTAGCGGACTTGACTTAACCTACGAGCAGTACTTC. Translation gives CASSQGTSGLDLTYEQYF.

This clone was seen repeatedly, ten times or more. This chain connects TRBV7-2 to TRBJ1-1, with TRBD1 matching 8 bases. V lost 3 bases, J lost 0 bases, and 6 bases stayed unmatched. The CDR3 sequence is 16 residues long. Germline assignment: CDR1 SGHTA and CDR2 FQGNSA. The CDR3 protein is CASSLTLTGVNTEAFF. The CDR3 DNA sequence: TGTGCCAGCAGCTTGACATTGACAGGGGTGAACACTGAAGCTTTCTTT.

The chain uses TRBV19 and TRBJ2-1; D might be TRBD2 (6 bases). The germline V and J ends were trimmed by 1 base and 7 bases, with 11 bases remaining between them. CDR3 size: 14 residues. The germline CDR1 and CDR2 sequences are LNHDA and SQIVND (reference sequence). As DNA, the CDR3 is TGTGCCAGTAGTATAGTTGTCGGGGGAAATGAGCAGTTCTTC. This translates into CASSIVVGGNEQFF.

The rearrangement links TRBV28 to TRBJ2-3; the D gene is possibly TRBD2 (6 bases). CDR1 is MDHEN, CDR2 SYDVKM, per germline. There are 13 residues in the CDR3. The V end was cut by 5 bases, the J end by 7 bases, with 13 bases between. CDR3 in DNA: TGTGCCAGCAGTACGGGACTTAAAAATACGCAGTATTTT. It translates to CASSTGLKNTQYF.

This chain connects TRBV4-2 to TRBJ1-6; D is unresolved. CDR1 is LGHNA and CDR2 is YNFKEQ in the germline V gene. V lost 1 base and J lost 10, with 14 bases in between. The CDR3 runs to 15 residues. Here the CDR3 DNA reads TGTGCCAGCAGCCAAGGGGGAAGGGAGAGGTCACCCCTCCACTTT. Its translation is CASSQGGRERSPLHF.

CDR3 sequence (DNA): TGTGCCAGCAGTTTCCTTCAAGGGGGGGGCCCCTACGAGCAGTACTTC. Its translation: CASSFLQGGGPYEQYF. V usage is TRBV28 and J usage is TRBJ2-7; D might be TRBD2 (7 bases). CDR3 length equals 16 residues. V was clipped by 3 bases and J by 2 bases, with 17 bases between them. Germline V gene sequence: CDR1 MDHEN, CDR2 SYDVKM.

The chain carries TRBV4-1 and TRBJ2-4; 7 bases line up with TRBD1. Germline CDR1 MGHRA, CDR2 YSYEKL. The CDR3 consists of 15 residues. Trimming took 0 bases from V and 7 from J; bases not matched to a gene: 6. The CDR3 loop reads CASSQDPGGGNIQYF. In DNA form, the CDR3 reads TGCGCCAGCAGCCAAGATCCAGGGGGTGGGAACATTCAGTACTTC.

This clone came up once. The J gene is TRBJ2-3, the V gene TRBV12-3 or TRBV12-4; the D gene is possibly TRBD1 (8 bases). Trimming removed 8 bases from V and 4 bases from J, with 13 bases in between. This CDR3 spans 13 amino acids. CDR3 DNA: TGTGCCAGCCGACAGGGGAGGGCAGATACGCAGTATTTT. It codes for CASRQGRADTQYF.

CDR3 loop: CASSVVDSSFNQPQHF. The CDR3 DNA follows: TGTGCCAGCTCCGTGGTGGACAGCTCCTTCAATCAGCCCCAGCATTTT. The rearrangement links TRBV18 to TRBJ1-5; tentative D call: TRBD1 (6 bases). This CDR3 is built from 16 residues. V lost 6 bases to trimming and J lost 3 bases, with 18 bases between them. Germline assignment: CDR1 KGHSH and CDR2 LQKENI.

V is TRBV28 and J is TRBJ1-2; 7 nucleotides match TRBD1. Looked up from germline, CDR1 is MDHEN and CDR2 is SYDVKM. V dropped 6 bases and J dropped 8; count of bases not matched to a gene: 9. This CDR3 spans 13 amino acids. CDR3 region: CASSRGWVRGYTF. In DNA, the CDR3 is TGTGCCAGCAGCAGGGGGTGGGTACGAGGCTACACCTTC.

The chain is built from TRBV15 and TRBJ2-3; TRBD1 aligns across 10 bases. The CDR3 covers 16 residues. The V and J ends lost 3 bases and 7 bases, in that order; junction bases with no gene match: 10. Germline lookup yields CDR1 LNHNV and CDR2 YYDKDF (reference sequence). CDR3 sequence: CATSRARTGGTYTQYF. Written as DNA, the CDR3 is TGTGCCACCAGCAGGGCACGGACAGGGGGGACATATACGCAGTATTTT. Looking up the rest from reference TRBV15 and TRBJ2-3 gives the full variable domain: DAMVIQNPRYQVTQFGKPVTLSCSQTLNHNVMYWYQQKSSQAPKLLFHYYDKDFNNEADTPDNFQSRRPNTSFCFLDIRSPGLGDTAMYLCATSRARTGGTYTQYFGPGTRLTVL.

The chain is built from TRBV6-2 or TRBV6-3 and TRBJ2-4; 8 nucleotides align to TRBD1. The germline V gene has CDR1 MNHEY and CDR2 SVGEGT. With V trimmed by 2 bases and J by 2 bases, 8 bases remained unmatched. CDR3 length equals 17 residues. CDR3 sequence: CASSYAIRQGPKNIQYF. CDR3 nucleotides: TGTGCCAGCAGTTACGCCATCCGACAGGGGCCCAAAAACATTCAGTACTTC.

The V call is TRBV11-2, the J call TRBJ2-1; 9 bases line up with TRBD1. The trim removed 3 bases at V and 1 base at J, leaving 7 bases unmatched. This CDR3 has 17 amino acids. Germline V CDR1 and CDR2: SGHAT, FQNNGV. The CDR3 region is CASSFRQGGISYNEQFF. In DNA form, the CDR3 reads TGTGCCAGCAGCTTTCGACAGGGGGGGATATCCTACAATGAGCAGTTCTTC.

This clone was picked up many times. CDR3 in amino acids: CAIRQGAKGNTIYF. CDR3 DNA sequence: TGTGCCATCAGACAGGGGGCGAAAGGAAACACCATATATTTT. The rearrangement uses TRBV10-3 and TRBJ1-3, with TRBD1 identical over 9 bases. CDR3 size: 14 residues. The germline V gene has CDR1 ENHRY and CDR2 SYGVKD. V shed 6 bases, J shed 4 bases, and the junction held 4 bases outside the gene matches.

The chain employs TRBV7-9 and TRBJ1-4, with 9 positions matching TRBD1. The CDR3 is made up of 12 amino acids. Germline V lookup: CDR1 SEHNR, CDR2 FQNEAQ (reference sequence). Losses at the gene ends were 8 bases for V and 8 bases for J; bases not matched to a gene: 3. CDR3: CASSDRGEKLFF. CDR3 coding DNA: TGTGCCAGCTCGGACAGGGGAGAAAAACTGTTTTTT.

CDR3: CASSPGTGELFF. The DNA of the CDR3 is TGTGCCAGCAGTCCGGGAACCGGGGAGCTGTTTTTT. The chain is built from TRBV2 and TRBJ2-2; a possible D gene is TRBD2 (5 bases). The CDR3 consists of 12 residues. Trimming stripped 5 bases from V and 5 bases from J, with 6 bases between. Germline loops: CDR1 SNHLY, CDR2 FYNNEI.

As to this clone: The sample carries other DNA sequences with the same CDR3. The gene calls are TRBV3-1 (or the pseudogene TRBV3-2) and TRBJ2-5, with 8 bases aligning to TRBD2. The CDR3 extends over 15 amino acids. CDR1 LGHDT and CDR2 YNNKEL come from the germline V gene (reference sequence). The ends lost 3 bases at V and 5 bases at J; junction bases unmatched: 8. The CDR3 DNA reads TGTGCCAGCAGCCAGAAGGCGGGGGGCCGGGAGACCCAGTACTTC. Translation: CASSQKAGGRETQYF.

This chain joins TRBV6-1 and TRBJ2-1; the D gene is possibly TRBD2 (6 bases). Germline CDR1 MNHNS, CDR2 SASEGT. V was cut by 1 base and J by 12 bases, with 19 bases left in between. The CDR3 is made up of 15 amino acids. The DNA of the CDR3 is TGTGCCAGCAGTGAAGACCCTCCCTCGGGGGACCGGCAGTTCTTC. This sequence encodes CASSEDPPSGDRQFF.

The chain links TRBV30 to TRBJ1-5; D is possibly TRBD1 (5 bases). Germline lookup yields CDR1 GTSNPN and CDR2 SVGIG (reference sequence). The germline V and J ends were trimmed by 4 bases and 2 bases, with 12 bases remaining between them. The CDR3 covers 14 residues. The CDR3 nucleotides read TGTGCCTGGAATGGTAAAGGGGGCAATCAGCCCCAGCATTTT. Protein sequence: CAWNGKGGNQPQHF. Based on the CDR3 plus reference TRBV30 and TRBJ1-5, the full variable domain is SQTIHQWPATLVQPVGSPLSLECTVEGTSNPNLYWYRQAAGRGLQLLFYSVGIGQISSEVPQNLSASRPQDRQFILSSKKLLLSDSGFYLCAWNGKGGNQPQHFGDGTRLSIL.